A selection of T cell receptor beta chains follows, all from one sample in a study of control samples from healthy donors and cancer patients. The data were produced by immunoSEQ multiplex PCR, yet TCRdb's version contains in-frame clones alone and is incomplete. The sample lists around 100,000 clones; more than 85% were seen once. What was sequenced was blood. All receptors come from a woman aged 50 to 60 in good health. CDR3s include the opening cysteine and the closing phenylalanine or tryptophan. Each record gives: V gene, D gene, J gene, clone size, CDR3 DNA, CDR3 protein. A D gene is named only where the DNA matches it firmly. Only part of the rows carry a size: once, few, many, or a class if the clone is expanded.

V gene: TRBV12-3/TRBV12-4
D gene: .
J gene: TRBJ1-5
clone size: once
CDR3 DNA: TGTGCCAGCAGTTTAAGGGAGGGTCAGCCCCAGCATTTT
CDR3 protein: CASSLREGQPQHF

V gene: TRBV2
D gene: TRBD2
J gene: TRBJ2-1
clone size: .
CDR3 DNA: TGTGCCAGCAGTGAAGTCGGGGGGGATGAGCAGTTCTTC
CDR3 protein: CASSEVGGDEQFF

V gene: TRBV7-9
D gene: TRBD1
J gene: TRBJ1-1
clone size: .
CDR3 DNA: TGTGCCAGCAGCTTGGGACAGGGTTCCACACTCTTT
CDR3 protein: CASSLGQGSTLF

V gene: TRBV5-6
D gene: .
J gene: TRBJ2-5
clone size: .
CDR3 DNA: TGTGCCAGCATCTCAGGGGGGGAGCAAGAGACCCAGTACTTC
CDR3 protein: CASISGGEQETQYF

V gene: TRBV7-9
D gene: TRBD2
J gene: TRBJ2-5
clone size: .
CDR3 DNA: TGTGCCAGCAGCCCGACTAGCGGGAGGGTCCCAAAAAGAGAGACCCAGTACTTC
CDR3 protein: CASSPTSGRVPKRETQYF

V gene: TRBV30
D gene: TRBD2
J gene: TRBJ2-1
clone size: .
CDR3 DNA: TGTGCCTGGAGGGGAGGGGCGGGGGATGAGCAGTTCTTC
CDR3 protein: CAWRGGAGDEQFF

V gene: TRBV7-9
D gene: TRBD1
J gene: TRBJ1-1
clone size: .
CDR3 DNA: TGTGCCAGCAGCCACGACAGGGGCGACACTGAAGCTTTCTTT
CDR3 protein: CASSHDRGDTEAFF

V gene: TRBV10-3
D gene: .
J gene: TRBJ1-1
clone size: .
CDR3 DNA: TGTGCCATCAGTGAGTCGCGGCGGAGGGTGAACACTGAAGCTTTCTTT
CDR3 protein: CAISESRRRVNTEAFF

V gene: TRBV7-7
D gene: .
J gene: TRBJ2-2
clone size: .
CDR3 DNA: TGTGCCAGCAGCGTACAGGGTCCGAACACCGGGGAGCTGTTTTTT
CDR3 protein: CASSVQGPNTGELFF

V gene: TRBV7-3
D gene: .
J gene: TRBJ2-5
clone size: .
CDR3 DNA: TGTGCCAGCAGCTTAAGAGCCAGGGACCAAGAGACCCAGTACTTC
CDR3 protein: CASSLRARDQETQYF

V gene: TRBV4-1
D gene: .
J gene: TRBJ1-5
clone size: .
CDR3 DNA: TGCGCCAGCAGCCAACCAGGGGCGGTTCAGCCCCAGCATTTT
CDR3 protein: CASSQPGAVQPQHF

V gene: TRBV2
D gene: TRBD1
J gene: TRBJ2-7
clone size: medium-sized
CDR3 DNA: TGTGCCAGCCGGGACAGGGGGTTCTACGAGCAGTACTTC
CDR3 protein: CASRDRGFYEQYF

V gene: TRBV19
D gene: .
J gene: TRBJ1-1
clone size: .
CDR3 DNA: TGTGCCAGTAGTAGGGGGCAGGATGAAGCTTTCTTT
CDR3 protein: CASSRGQDEAFF

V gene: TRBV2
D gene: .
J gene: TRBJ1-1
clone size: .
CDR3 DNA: TGTGCCAGCAGTGCGTTTGAGAACACTGAAGCTTTCTTT
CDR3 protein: CASSAFENTEAFF

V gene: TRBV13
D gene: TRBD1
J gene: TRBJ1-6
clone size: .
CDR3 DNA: TGTGCCAGCAGCCGGGGGGGACAGTTACTCCCGATAAGGGGTTCACCCCTCCACTTT
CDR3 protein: CASSRGGQLLPIRGSPLHF

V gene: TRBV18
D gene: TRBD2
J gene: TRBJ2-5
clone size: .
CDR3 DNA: TGTGCCAGCTCACCACCGACTAGCGGGATGGGAGAGACCCAGTACTTC
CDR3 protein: CASSPPTSGMGETQYF

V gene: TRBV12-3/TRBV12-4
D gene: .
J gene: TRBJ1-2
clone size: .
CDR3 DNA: TGTGCCAGCAGTCCCCAGGGATCTTATGGCTACACCTTC
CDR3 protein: CASSPQGSYGYTF

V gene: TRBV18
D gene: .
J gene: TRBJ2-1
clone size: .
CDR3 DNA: TGTGCCAGCTCACCCCTTGGGACTGTCAATGAGCAGTTCTTC
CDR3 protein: CASSPLGTVNEQFF

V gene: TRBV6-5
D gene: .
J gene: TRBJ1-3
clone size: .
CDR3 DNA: TGTGCCAGCAGTATGGACGGTCTCTCTGGAAACACCATATATTTT
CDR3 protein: CASSMDGLSGNTIYF